What follows describes a single TCR beta chain. The assay was immunoSEQ multiplex PCR, and TCRdb's table has in-frame clones only and misses some. The profile shows fewer than 100,000 clones, about 91% of them singletons. This sample was included in a study of OX40 agonist ivuxolimab in advanced cancers. At the level of the study: Ivuxolimab doses were 0.01, 0.1, 0.3, 1.5, 3 or 10 mg/kg every 2 weeks.

The germline gives CDR1 MNHNY, CDR2 SVGAGI (reference sequence). The CDR3 runs 16 residues. Unmatched junction bases numbered 8, after V lost 6 bases and J lost 2 bases. The source was CD4+ or CD8+ T cells sorted from blood, collected in a trial of the OX40 agonist ivuxolimab. The source of this sequence is an adult with an advanced solid tumor such as melanoma, head and neck, liver or kidney cancer. This chain links TRBV6-6 with TRBJ1-3; 9 nucleotides agree with TRBD1. This chain's CDR3 is CASRQPGQGAGNTIYF. CDR3 nucleotide sequence: TGTGCCAGCAGACAACCGGGACAGGGAGCTGGAAACACCATATATTTT.